This record looks at one T cell receptor (beta chain) sequence and its context. V gave up 5 bases and J gave up 2 bases, with 15 bases separating them. This CDR3 comprises 14 residues. Germline-derived CDR1 and CDR2 are SQVTM and ANQGSEA. This record comes from a study of blood T cell repertoires in COVID-19. Original data processing: Reference gene primer amplification yielded estimated nucleated cell counts. Assay used: immunoSEQ multiplex PCR; TCRdb lists only in-frame clones, some missing. The DNA gave D and trimming, while V, J and clone size come from that table. The profile shows about 400,000 clones, approximately 89% of them singletons. Those who participated ranged in age from roughly 18 to 89 years and resided in under 25 US areas.

Sequenced: PBMCs or T cells enriched from blood (not recorded which). This TCR was sampled from a woman in her twenties or thirties who had recovered from COVID-19. The chain uses TRBV29-1 and TRBJ2-5; weak D call: TRBD1 (6 bases). The chain's CDR3 is CSVSLGAFQETQYF. As DNA, the CDR3 is TGCAGCGTTTCCCTGGGGGCTTTTCAAGAGACCCAGTACTTC.